This TCR beta chain was obtained from a study of blood T cell repertoires in COVID-19. As for the study in general: Sites in the United States, Italy and Spain provided acute and convalescent COVID-19 samples. T cells, B-cell-depleted T cells, or PBMCs provided the cDNA or gDNA that served as material.

In this sample, this clone turned up a few times. Patients at the Seattle site were enrolled during active infection and followed longitudinally. Per the original data handling: Researchers report that nucleated cell counts were estimated from reference gene primer amplification. Clones were sequenced by immunoSEQ multiplex PCR, and TCRdb holds only the in-frame ones, with some missing. V and J calls plus clone size are reproduced from that table; the DNA served to infer D and trimming. Here the sample spans 65,000 to 90,000 clones, approximately 86% being singletons. J was trimmed by 7 bases and V by 5 bases; bases with no gene match: 13. Germline CDR1 reads SEHNR; CDR2 reads FQNEAQ (reference sequence). This CDR3 has 15 amino acids.

The sequenced sample consisted of peripheral blood. The chain has TRBV7-9 and TRBJ2-7, with TRBD2 matching 8 bases. This receptor was obtained from a man older than 75 with COVID-19, enrolled during active disease. This CDR3 is CASSPLAGHMGEQYF. In DNA, the CDR3 is TGTGCCAGCAGCCCCTTAGCGGGGCATATGGGGGAGCAGTACTTC.